These T cell receptor beta chains were read from a single sample in a study of blood T cells in healthy people across ages. TCRdb re-analysed the 5' RACE reads in MiXCR, keeping a single row per CDR3 protein. The sample lists some 900,000 distinct CDR3 sequences; around 49% were seen once. Input material: blood. The receptors were sampled from a man younger than 45 in good health. Each CDR3 is given without its conserved first and last residue. Fields, in order: V gene, J gene, CDR3 protein.

TRBV6-6	TRBJ2-1	ASWTTGHNEQF
TRBV4-3	TRBJ1-2	ASSQDGQTIYGYT
TRBV4-1	TRBJ2-6	ASSRGLGANVLT
TRBV11-2	TRBJ2-7	ASSHLAGNSYEQY
TRBV20-1	NA	SAEGSRETQY
TRBV7-9	TRBJ2-4	ASRTDRELAKNIQY
TRBV6-2/TRBV6-3	TRBJ2-3	ASSLAGGNTDTQY
TRBV5-1	TRBJ2-5	ASSLRGSQSQETQY
TRBV3-1	TRBJ2-7	ASSQPTSGGAFHEQY
TRBV6-1	TRBJ1-2	ATEHRDYYGYT
TRBV12-3/TRBV12-4	TRBJ2-1	ASRSSRALYNEQF
TRBV5-4	TRBJ2-7	ASSRQGGPSYEQY
TRBV7-3	TRBJ2-1	ASSQRGEYNEQF
TRBV4-2	TRBJ1-2	ASSQDPRTNYGYT
TRBV12-3/TRBV12-4	TRBJ2-2	ASSFDTTNTGELF
TRBV3-1	TRBJ2-3	ASSRRGADFSDTQY
TRBV2	NA	ASSLDGGDQETQY
TRBV6-4	TRBJ2-1	ASSDSLNEQF
TRBV25-1	TRBJ2-7	ASSLEGFGYEQY
TRBV6-2/TRBV6-3	NA	ASEGGSLSEETQY
TRBV10-1	NA	ASSESYLVTGGAKNEQY
TRBV6-6	TRBJ1-2	ASSYASGEYGYT
TRBV13	TRBJ1-2	ASSSGTGTNYGYT
TRBV27	TRBJ1-5	ASSLRGNNQPQH
TRBV7-9	TRBJ2-4	ASSFRLGEQY
TRBV20-1	NA	SARTGTNYYEQY
TRBV2	TRBJ2-7	AGATGFEQY
TRBV7-2	NA	ASSLAHRASQLYNEQY
TRBV6-4	TRBJ2-3	ASSEPIVPDTQY
TRBV3-1	TRBJ2-7	ASSLRQTYEQY
TRBV27	TRBJ2-7	ASSTVTGPYEQY
TRBV20-1	TRBJ2-1	SARKAVGDEQF
TRBV2	TRBJ2-1	ATNLQGHEQF
TRBV12-3/TRBV12-4	TRBJ1-1	ANRRGQSGAEAF
TRBV7-9	TRBJ2-5	ASSLGQGGIQETQY
TRBV24-1	TRBJ2-7	ATSAARASVYEQY
TRBV6-2/TRBV6-3	TRBJ1-1	ASRRDSSREAF